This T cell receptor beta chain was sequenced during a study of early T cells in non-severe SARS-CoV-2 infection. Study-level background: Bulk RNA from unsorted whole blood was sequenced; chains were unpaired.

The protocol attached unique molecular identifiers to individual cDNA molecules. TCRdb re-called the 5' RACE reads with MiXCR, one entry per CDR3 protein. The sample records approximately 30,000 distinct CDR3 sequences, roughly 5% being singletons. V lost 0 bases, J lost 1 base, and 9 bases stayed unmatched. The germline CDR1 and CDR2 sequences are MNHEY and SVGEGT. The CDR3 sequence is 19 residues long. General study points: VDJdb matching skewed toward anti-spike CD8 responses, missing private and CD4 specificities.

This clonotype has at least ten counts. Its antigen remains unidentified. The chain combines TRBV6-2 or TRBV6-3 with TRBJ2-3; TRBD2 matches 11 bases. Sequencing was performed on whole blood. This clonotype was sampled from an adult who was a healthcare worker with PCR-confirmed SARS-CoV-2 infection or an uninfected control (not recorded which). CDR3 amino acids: CASSYSGSGRARGTDTQYF. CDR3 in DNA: TGTGCCAGCAGTTACTCGGGTAGCGGGAGGGCCCGGGGCACAGATACGCAGTATTTT.